This TCR beta chain was captured in a study of radiotherapy plus CTLA-4 blockade in lung cancer. About the research overall: In about 20% of patients, objective responses were seen; approximately 31% had disease control. Points from the study as a whole: Expansion of tumor-derived TCR clones was observed in blood after radiotherapy plus ipilimumab. Reports state that early shifts in blood T cell clones, with interferon-beta, best predicted response.

Clones were sequenced by immunoSEQ multiplex PCR, and TCRdb holds only the in-frame ones, with some missing. The sample includes 120,000 or so clones, more than 65% of them seen just once. Comments on this clone: No antigen is known for it.

Chemo-refractory metastatic non-small-cell lung cancer patients received focal radiation with ipilimumab CTLA-4 blockade. The CDR3 sequence is 14 residues long. Germline V gene sequence: CDR1 MDHEN, CDR2 SYDVKM. The V end lost 8 bases, the J end lost 9 bases, and 19 bases lay between the germline ends. The material was peripheral blood, obtained from a patient treated with radiotherapy plus ipilimumab. This TCR came from a human donor with non-small cell lung cancer who had a partial response to radiotherapy plus ipilimumab. This rearrangement joins TRBV28 to TRBJ2-2; maybe TRBD2 (6 bases). The CDR3 region is CASLPGSRDRELFF. In DNA form, the CDR3 reads TGTGCCAGCCTTCCGGGATCGCGGGATCGGGAGCTGTTTTTT.